The T cell receptor beta chain described here comes from a study of T cells in Graves' hyperthyroidism and ophthalmopathy. Study-wide results and limits: Blood also showed most of the thyroid clonotypes that were expanded above 0.001. A median around 5.9 months before onset, the model predicted ophthalmopathy.

This CDR3 has 15 amino acids. The germline V gene has CDR1 LNHNV and CDR2 YYDKDF (reference sequence). There were TCR beta CDR3 regions amplified from RNA transcripts. A first-round RT-PCR of the TCR CDR3 used the HTBI primer set. TCRdb re-called the multiplex PCR reads with MiXCR, one entry per CDR3 protein. The table shows 550,000 to 600,000 distinct CDR3 sequences, with about 45% occurring only once. It was uncontrolled infection, other autoimmune disease, pregnancy or lactation that excluded patients. Diagnosing involved the use of clinical symptoms, serum thyroxine and TRAb, thyroid ultrasound and orbital computed tomography. This clonotype was picked up one time. Antigen unknown. At one boundary the junction diverges from the germline segment, which might be a read error.

The gene calls are TRBV15 and TRBJ2-5; D is uncertain. The sequencing input was peripheral blood or thyroid tissue (not recorded which). This TCR came from an adult woman with Graves' disease, either hyperthyroidism or ophthalmopathy (not recorded which). The CDR3 region is CVTSRAQDAQETQYF. CDR3 nucleotide sequence: TGTGTCACCAGCCGCGCGCAGGACGCCCAAGAGACCCAGTACTTC.